The sequence of this T cell receptor (beta chain) was determined in a study of T-cell memory formation after mild COVID-19. Overall study context: In these data, TCR clusters were largely donor specific.

This clonotype was observed a few times. Its antigen is unidentified. Study findings and constraints: Nothing confirmed that second-wave clones peaking on day 37 were specific for SARS-CoV-2.

TCRdb re-called the 5' RACE reads with MiXCR, one entry per CDR3 protein. The sample includes over 450,000 distinct CDR3 sequences, over 20% seen only once; the top ten take around an eighth. This CDR3 comprises 14 residues. V was clipped by 2 bases and J by 9 bases, with 14 bases between them. The receptor was derived from an adult woman who had mild COVID-19 (a few samples of this study predate the infection). Cell type and time point are not known. The chain carries TRBV12-3 or TRBV12-4 and TRBJ2-1, with D possibly being TRBD2 (6 bases). Specimen: PBMCs or a T cell subset sorted from them (not recorded which). CDR3 nucleotides: TGTGCCAGCAGTTTACAAGCGGCGGGACGTGAGCAGTTCTTC. Protein product: CASSLQAAGREQFF.